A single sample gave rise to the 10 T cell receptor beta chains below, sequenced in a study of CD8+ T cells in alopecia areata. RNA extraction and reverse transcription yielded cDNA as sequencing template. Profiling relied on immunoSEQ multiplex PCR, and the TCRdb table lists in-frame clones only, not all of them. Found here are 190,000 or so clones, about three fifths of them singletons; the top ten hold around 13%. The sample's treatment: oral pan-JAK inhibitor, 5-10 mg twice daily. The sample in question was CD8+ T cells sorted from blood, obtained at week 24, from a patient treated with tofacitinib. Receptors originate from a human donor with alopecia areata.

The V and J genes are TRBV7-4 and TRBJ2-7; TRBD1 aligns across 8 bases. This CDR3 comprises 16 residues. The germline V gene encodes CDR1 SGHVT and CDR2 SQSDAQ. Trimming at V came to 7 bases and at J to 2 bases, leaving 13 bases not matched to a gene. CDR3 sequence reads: CASNRGRDRRTYEQYF. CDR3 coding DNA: TGTGCCAGCAACCGGGGTCGGGACAGGCGAACCTACGAGCAGTACTTC.

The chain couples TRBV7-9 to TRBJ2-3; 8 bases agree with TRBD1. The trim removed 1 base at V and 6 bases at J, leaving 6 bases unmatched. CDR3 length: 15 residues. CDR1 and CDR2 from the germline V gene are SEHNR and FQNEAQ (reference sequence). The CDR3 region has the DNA TGTGCCAGCAGCTTAGTCCAGGGGGCGTACGATACGCAGTATTTT. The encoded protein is CASSLVQGAYDTQYF.

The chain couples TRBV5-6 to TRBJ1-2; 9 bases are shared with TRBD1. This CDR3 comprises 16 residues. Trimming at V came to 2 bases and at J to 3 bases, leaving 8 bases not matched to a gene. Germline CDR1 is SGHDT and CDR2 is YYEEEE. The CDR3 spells CASSFMLGTGHYGYTF. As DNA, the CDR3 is TGTGCCAGCAGCTTTATGTTGGGGACAGGGCACTATGGCTACACCTTC.

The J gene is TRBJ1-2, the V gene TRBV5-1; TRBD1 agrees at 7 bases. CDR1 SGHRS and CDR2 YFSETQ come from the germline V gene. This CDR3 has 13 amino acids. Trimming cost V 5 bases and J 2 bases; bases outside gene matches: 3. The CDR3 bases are TGCGCCAGCAGAGGACAGGTGAACTATGGCTACACCTTC. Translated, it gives CASRGQVNYGYTF.

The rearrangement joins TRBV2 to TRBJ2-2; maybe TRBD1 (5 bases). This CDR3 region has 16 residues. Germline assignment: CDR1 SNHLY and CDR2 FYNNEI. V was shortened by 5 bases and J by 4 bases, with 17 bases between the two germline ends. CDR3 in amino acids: CASSPTGARGTGELFF. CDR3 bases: TGTGCCAGCAGTCCTACAGGCGCCCGAGGCACCGGGGAGCTGTTTTTT.

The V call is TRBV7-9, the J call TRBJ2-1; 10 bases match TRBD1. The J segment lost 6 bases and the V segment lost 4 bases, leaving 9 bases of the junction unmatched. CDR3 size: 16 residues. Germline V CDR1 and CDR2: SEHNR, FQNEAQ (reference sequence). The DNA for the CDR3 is TGTGCCAGCAGCTCCACGGGACAGGGGATCGGCAATGAGCAGTTCTTC. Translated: CASSSTGQGIGNEQFF. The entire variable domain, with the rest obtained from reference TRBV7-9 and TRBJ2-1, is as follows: DTGVSQNPRHKITKRGQNVTFRCDPISEHNRLYWYRQTLGQGPEFLTYFQNEAQLEKSRLLSDRFSAERPKGSFSTLEIQRTEQGDSAMYLCASSSTGQGIGNEQFFGPGTRLTVL.

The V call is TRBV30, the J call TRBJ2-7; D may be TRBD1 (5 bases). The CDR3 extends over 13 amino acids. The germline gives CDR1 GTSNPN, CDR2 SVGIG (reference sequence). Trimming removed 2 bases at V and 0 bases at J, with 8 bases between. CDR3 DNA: TGTGCCTGGAGTCCCGACAGCTCCTACGAGCAGTACTTC. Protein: CAWSPDSSYEQYF.

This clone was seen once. The CDR3 bases are TGTGCCAGCAGCTTCGACAGGGAAGCCCCCGGGGAGCTGTTTTTT. Translation gives CASSFDREAPGELFF. The V call is TRBV11-2, the J call TRBJ2-2; TRBD1 agrees at 7 bases. The CDR3 loop spans 15 amino acids. V lost 3 bases, J lost 6 bases, and 7 bases stayed unmatched. Germline CDR1 reads SGHAT; CDR2 reads FQNNGV.

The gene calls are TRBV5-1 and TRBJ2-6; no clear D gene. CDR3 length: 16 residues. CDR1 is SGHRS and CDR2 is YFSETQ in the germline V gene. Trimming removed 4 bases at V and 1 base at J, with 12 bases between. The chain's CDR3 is CASSPREGSGANVLTF. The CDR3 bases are TGCGCCAGCAGCCCCCGAGAAGGGTCTGGGGCCAACGTCCTGACTTTC.

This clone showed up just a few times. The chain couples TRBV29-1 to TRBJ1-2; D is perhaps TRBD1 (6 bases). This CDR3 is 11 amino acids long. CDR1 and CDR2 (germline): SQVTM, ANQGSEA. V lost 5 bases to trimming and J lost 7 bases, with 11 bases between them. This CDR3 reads CSVTGSPGYTF. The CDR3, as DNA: TGCAGCGTTACAGGGTCCCCTGGCTACACCTTC. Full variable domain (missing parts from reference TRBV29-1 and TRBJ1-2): SAVISQKPSRDICQRGTSLTIQCQVDSQVTMMFWYRQQPGQSLTLIATANQGSEATYESGFVIDKFPISRPNLTFSTLTVSNMSPEDSSIYLCSVTGSPGYTFGSGTRLTVV.